This T cell receptor beta chain is drawn from a study of metastatic and nonmetastatic thyroid tumors (dated by TCRdb to the early 2020s). For the wider study: For patients with malignant and with benign thyroid disease, the researchers compared repertoires between peripheral blood samples and tumor or nodule tissue samples. Paper-wide results and their limitations: In both blood and tumor samples, malignant tumors were reported to have significantly higher TCR beta diversity than benign nodules.

CDR1 is given as MNHNS and CDR2 as SASEGT, both from the germline V gene. The CDR3 starts with the cysteine, ends with the phenylalanine, and has 12 residues. Here the CDR3 DNA is all that survives: 36 bases in frame from base 1. About this clone itself: Its antigen is unknown. At one boundary the junction diverges from the germline segment, which might be a read error.

Before undergoing thyroid surgery, none of the patients had been given any kind of treatment. Using T-cell receptor beta sequencing, the study looked back at clinical samples from patients collected from about 2011 to 2018. Library prep was done by PCR. Sequencer: Illumina HiSeq 4000. The TCR beta-chain CDR3 region of each patient was profiled by high-throughput sequencing. In the paper's pipeline: Drawing on CDR3 differences between clinicopathological groups, the researchers built a classifier meant to tell apart patients with distant-metastatic papillary thyroid cancer. To measure repertoire diversity the researchers used the Shannon index, while the Morisita-Horn index served to gauge how similar the tumor and blood repertoires were. TCRdb took the public reads, trimmed them with fastp at Q25, ran MiXCR for clone calling and kept in-frame beta chains. TCRdb, not the original authors, processed these V and J calls. The sample table records about 22,000 clones; about 21% of these occur just once. The top ten hold about an eighth of the sample.

Material for sequencing was blood. The clonotype was recovered from a male donor with papillary thyroid cancer or a benign thyroid nodule (not recorded which). Some clones in this sample may be carry-over from other donors' samples. The chain joins TRBV6-1 to TRBJ2-7, with TRBD2 identical over 7 junction bases. The sequence in DNA is TGTGTCAGCACCCCTTCGGGAGGTGATGAGTACTTC. Translated, this is CVSTPSGGDEYF.